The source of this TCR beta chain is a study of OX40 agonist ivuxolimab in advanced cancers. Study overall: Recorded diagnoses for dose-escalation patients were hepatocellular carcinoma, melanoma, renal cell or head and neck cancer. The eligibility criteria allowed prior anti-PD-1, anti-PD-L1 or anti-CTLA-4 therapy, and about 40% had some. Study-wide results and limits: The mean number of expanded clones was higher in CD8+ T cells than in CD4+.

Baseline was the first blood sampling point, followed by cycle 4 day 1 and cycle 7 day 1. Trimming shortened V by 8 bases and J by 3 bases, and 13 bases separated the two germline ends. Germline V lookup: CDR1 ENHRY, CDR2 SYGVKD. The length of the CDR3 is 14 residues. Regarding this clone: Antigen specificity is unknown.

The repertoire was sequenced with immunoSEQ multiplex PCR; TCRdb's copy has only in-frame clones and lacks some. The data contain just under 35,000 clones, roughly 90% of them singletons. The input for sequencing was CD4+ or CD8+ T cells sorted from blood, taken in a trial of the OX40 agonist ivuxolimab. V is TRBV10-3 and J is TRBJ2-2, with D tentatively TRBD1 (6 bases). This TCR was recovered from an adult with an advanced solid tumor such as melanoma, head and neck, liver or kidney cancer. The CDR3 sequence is CAIHAKGDTGELFF. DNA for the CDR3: TGTGCCATCCACGCCAAGGGGGACACCGGGGAGCTGTTTTTT.